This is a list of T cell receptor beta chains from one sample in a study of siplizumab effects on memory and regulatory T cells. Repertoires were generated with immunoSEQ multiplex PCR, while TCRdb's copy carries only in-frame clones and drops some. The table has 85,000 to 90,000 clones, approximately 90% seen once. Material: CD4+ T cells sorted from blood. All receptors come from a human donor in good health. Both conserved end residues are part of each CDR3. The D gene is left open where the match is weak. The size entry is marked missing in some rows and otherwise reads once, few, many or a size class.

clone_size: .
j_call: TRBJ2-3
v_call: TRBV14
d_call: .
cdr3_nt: TGTGCCAGCAGCCAAGGGGGGCCGCGGGCAGATACGCAGTATTTT
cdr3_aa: CASSQGGPRADTQYF

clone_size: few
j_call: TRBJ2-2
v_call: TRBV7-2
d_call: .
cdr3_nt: TGTGCCAGCAGCTTAGCTGCTCTTAGAGTGGGGCCCCCCGGGGAGCTGTTTTTT
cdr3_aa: CASSLAALRVGPPGELFF

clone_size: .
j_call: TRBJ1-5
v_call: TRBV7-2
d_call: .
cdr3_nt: TGTGCCAGCAGCTTTTCAGGGGAGGCAAATCAGCCCCAGCATTTT
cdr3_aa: CASSFSGEANQPQHF

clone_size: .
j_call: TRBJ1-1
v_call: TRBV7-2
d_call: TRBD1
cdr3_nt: TGTGCCAGCAGCCCCAGGACAGGGGGATACACTGAAGCTTTCTTT
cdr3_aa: CASSPRTGGYTEAFF

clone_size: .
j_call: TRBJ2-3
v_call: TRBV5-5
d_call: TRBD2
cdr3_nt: TGTGCCAGCAGCTTCCAAGCGGGAGTGGCGCAGTATTTT
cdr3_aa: CASSFQAGVAQYF

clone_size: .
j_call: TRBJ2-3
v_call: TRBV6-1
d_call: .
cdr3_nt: TGTGCCAGCAGTACAGGGCGCACAGATACGCAGTATTTT
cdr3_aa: CASSTGRTDTQYF

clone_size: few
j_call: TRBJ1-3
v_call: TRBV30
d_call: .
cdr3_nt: TGTGCCTGGAGTGCGGTGATGGAGTCAGGAAGCTCTGGAAACACCATATATTTT
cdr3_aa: CAWSAVMESGSSGNTIYF

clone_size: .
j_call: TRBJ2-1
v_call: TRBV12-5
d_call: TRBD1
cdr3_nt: TGTGCTAGTGGTAAATCCCAGGGGGCCCACAATGAGCAGTTCTTC
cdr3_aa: CASGKSQGAHNEQFF

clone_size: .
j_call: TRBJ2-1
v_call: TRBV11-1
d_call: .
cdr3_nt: TGTGCCAGCAGCTTATCGGATTTATCTAATGAGCAGTTCTTC
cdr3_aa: CASSLSDLSNEQFF

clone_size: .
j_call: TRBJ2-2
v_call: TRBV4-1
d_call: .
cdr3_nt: TGCGCCAGCAGCCAAGAGCGAGGGAACACCGGGGAGCTGTTTTTT
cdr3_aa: CASSQERGNTGELFF

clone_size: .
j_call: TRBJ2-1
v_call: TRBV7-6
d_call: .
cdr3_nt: TGTGCCAGCAGCACCTGGGGGGGGCACAATGAGCAGTTCTTC
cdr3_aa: CASSTWGGHNEQFF

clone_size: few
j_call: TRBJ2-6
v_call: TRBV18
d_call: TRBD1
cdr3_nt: TGTGCCAGCTCACCAAACAGGGGGTCGGGCTCTGGGGCCAACGTCCTGACTTTC
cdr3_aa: CASSPNRGSGSGANVLTF

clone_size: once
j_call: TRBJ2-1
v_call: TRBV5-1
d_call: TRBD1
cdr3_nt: TGCGCCAGCAGCTCGGGACAGGGCACCTACAATGAGCAGTTCTTC
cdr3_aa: CASSSGQGTYNEQFF

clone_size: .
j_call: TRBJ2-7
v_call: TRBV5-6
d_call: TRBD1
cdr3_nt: TGTGCCAGCAAGATCCGGGACAGGGTCGGCGAGCAGTACTTC
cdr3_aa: CASKIRDRVGEQYF

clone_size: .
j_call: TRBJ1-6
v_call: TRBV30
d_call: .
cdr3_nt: TGCGCCTTGACACCGAGCTCCTATAATTCACCCCTCCACTTT
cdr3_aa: CALTPSSYNSPLHF

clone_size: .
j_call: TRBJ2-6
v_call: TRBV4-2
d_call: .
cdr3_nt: TGTGCCAGCAGCCAAGATCCTATAGTTCCCCTCTCTGGGGCCAACGTCCTGACTTTC
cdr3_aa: CASSQDPIVPLSGANVLTF

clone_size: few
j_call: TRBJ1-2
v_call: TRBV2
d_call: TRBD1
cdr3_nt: TGTGCCAGCGGCAGGGGGGCCCTCGGCTATGGCTACACCTTC
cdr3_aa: CASGRGALGYGYTF

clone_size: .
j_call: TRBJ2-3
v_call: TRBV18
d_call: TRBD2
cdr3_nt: TGTGCCAGCTCCCAGCGCCAGACTAGCGGGAGGGCCGTAGATACGCAGTATTTT
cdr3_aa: CASSQRQTSGRAVDTQYF

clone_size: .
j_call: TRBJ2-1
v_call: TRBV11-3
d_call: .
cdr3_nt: TGTGCCAGCAGCTTAGTAAACGGGGGTAACCCTCGAAATGAGCAGTTCTTC
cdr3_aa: CASSLVNGGNPRNEQFF

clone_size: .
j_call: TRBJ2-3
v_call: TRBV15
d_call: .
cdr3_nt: TGTGCCACCAGCAGAGATGTCGGCGGCACAGATACGCAGTATTTT
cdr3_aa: CATSRDVGGTDTQYF

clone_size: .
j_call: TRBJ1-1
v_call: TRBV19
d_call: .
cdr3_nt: TGTGCCAGTACCATGTGGGGGGACCCTGAAGCTTTCTTT
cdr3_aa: CASTMWGDPEAFF

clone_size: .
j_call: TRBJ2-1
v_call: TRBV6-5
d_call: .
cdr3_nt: TGTGCCAGCAGTTACTCGATAGACAAAACAAATGAGCAGTTCTTC
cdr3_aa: CASSYSIDKTNEQFF

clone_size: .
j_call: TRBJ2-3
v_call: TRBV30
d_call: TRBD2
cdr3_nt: TGTGCCTGGAGTGTTGGGACTAGAAGGGGCCGCACAGATACGCAGTATTTT
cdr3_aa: CAWSVGTRRGRTDTQYF

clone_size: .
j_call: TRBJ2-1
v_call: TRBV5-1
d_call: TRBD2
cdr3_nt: TGCGCCAGCAGCAGACGGACTAGCGGACTTAATGAGCAGTTCTTC
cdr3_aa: CASSRRTSGLNEQFF

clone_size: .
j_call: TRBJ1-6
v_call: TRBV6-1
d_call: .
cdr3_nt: TGTGCCAGCATCCATACGTATAATTCACCCCTCCACTTT
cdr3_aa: CASIHTYNSPLHF

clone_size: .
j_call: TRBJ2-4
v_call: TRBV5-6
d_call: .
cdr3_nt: TGTGCCAGCAGCCAGGCCCCACAGATAGCCAAAAACATTCAGTACTTC
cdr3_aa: CASSQAPQIAKNIQYF

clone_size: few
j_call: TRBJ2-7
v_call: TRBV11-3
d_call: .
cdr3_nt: TGTGCCAGCAGCTTTTCCGTTACCGAGCAGTACTTC
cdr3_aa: CASSFSVTEQYF

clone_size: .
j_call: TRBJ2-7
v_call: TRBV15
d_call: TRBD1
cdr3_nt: TGTGCCACCAGCAGGACAGGGTCCGAGCAGTACTTC
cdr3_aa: CATSRTGSEQYF

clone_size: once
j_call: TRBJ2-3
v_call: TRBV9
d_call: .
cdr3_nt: TGTGCCAGCAGCGTAGGGGTGGGGTGGGCAGATACGCAGTATTTT
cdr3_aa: CASSVGVGWADTQYF

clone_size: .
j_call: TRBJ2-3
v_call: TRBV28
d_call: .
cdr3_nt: TGTGCCAGCAGTGTCCTAGGTGCAGATACGCAGTATTTT
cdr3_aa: CASSVLGADTQYF

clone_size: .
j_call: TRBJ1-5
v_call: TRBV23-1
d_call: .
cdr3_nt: TGCGCCAGCAGTCCTCCAACAGGGCCCCCTAGCAATCAGCCCCAGCATTTT
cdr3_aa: CASSPPTGPPSNQPQHF

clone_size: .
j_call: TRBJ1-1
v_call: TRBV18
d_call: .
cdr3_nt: TGTGCCAGCTCACCTGACCCAGTTCCCACTGAAGCTTTCTTT
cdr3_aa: CASSPDPVPTEAFF

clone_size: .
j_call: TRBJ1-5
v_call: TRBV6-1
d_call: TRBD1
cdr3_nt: TGTGCCAGCAGTGAAGGGACAGGGAGGACTCAGCCCCAGCATTTT
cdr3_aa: CASSEGTGRTQPQHF

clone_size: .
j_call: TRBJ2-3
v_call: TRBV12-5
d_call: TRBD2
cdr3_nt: TGTGCTAGTGGTTTGGTCGGGACTAGCGGACCCCCAGATACGCAGTATTTT
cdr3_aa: CASGLVGTSGPPDTQYF

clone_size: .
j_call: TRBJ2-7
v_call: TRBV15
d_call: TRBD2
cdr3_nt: TGTGCCACCAGCAGGGGACTAGCGGGATCCTACGAGCAGTACTTC
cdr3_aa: CATSRGLAGSYEQYF

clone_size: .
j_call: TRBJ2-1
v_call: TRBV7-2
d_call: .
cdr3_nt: TGTGCCAGCAGCCTCGACGGGAGCTCCTACAATGAGCAGTTCTTC
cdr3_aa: CASSLDGSSYNEQFF

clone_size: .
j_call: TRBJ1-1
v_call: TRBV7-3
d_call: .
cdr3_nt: TGTGCCAGCGCCGGGCAACCCGGGAACACTGAAGCTTTCTTT
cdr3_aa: CASAGQPGNTEAFF

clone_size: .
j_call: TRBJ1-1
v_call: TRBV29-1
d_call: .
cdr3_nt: TGCAGCGTCCCCAAGACGGGGGGCACTGAAGCTTTCTTT
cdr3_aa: CSVPKTGGTEAFF

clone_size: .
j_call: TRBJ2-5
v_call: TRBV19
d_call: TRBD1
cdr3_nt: TGTGCCAGTAGTACTTACAGGGGAGAGACCCAGTACTTC
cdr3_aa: CASSTYRGETQYF

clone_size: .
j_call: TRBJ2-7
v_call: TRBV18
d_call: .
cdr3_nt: TGTGCCAGCTCCCGTGGATCCTACGAGCAGTACTTC
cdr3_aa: CASSRGSYEQYF

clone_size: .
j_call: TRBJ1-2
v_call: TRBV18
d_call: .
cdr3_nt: TGTGCCAGCTCACCTGCCGACAGGAGCAACTATGGCTACACCTTC
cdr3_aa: CASSPADRSNYGYTF

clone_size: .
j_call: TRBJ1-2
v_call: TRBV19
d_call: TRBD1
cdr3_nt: TGTGCCAGTAGTATGCAACGACAGGGCTCATATGGCTACACCTTC
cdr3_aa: CASSMQRQGSYGYTF

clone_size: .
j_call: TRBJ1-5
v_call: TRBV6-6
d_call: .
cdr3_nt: TGTGCCAGCAGTTCCGTTAGCAATCAGCCCCAGCATTTT
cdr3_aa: CASSSVSNQPQHF

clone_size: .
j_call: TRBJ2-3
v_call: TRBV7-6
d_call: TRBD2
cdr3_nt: TGTGCCAGCACCCCGGGACTAGCGGGAAGCACAGATACGCAGTATTTT
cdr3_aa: CASTPGLAGSTDTQYF

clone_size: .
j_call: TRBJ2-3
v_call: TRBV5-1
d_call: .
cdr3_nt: TGCGCCAGCAGCACCGGGACGCAAGATACGCAGTATTTT
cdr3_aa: CASSTGTQDTQYF

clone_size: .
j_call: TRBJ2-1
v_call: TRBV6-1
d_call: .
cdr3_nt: TGTGCCAGCAGTCCAGGGCCAGACTCCTACAATGAGCAGTTCTTC
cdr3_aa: CASSPGPDSYNEQFF